One and the same sample provided the 24 T cell receptor beta chains below, sequenced in a study of blood T cell repertoires in COVID-19. The repertoire was sequenced with immunoSEQ multiplex PCR; TCRdb's copy has only in-frame clones and lacks some. This table has approximately 310,000 clones, roughly 84% appearing once. The sequencing sample was made of peripheral blood. Every receptor here comes from a man in his fifties with active or convalescent COVID-19.

The CDR3 region has the DNA TGTGCCAGCAGAGTTAACAGACTAGCGGGAGTGGGGGACCAAGAGACCCAGTACTTC. This sequence encodes CASRVNRLAGVGDQETQYF. V is TRBV7-3 and J is TRBJ2-5; 12 bases are shared with TRBD2. The V gene end was trimmed by 6 bases and the J gene end by 0 bases; junction bases not matched to a gene: 14. The CDR3 is made up of 19 amino acids. The germline CDR1 and CDR2 sequences are SGHTA and FQGTGA.

This clone appeared a few times. V is TRBV7-2 and J is TRBJ2-7; D call uncertain. Germline lookup yields CDR1 SGHTA and CDR2 FQGNSA. The CDR3 consists of 14 residues. The V and J ends lost 5 bases and 5 bases respectively, with 16 bases between them. The CDR3 DNA is TGTGCCAGCAGCCCCGGTTACCCTCGGGACGAGCAGTACTTC. Protein product: CASSPGYPRDEQYF.

The chain combines TRBV11-3 with TRBJ1-2; TRBD1 might be the D (5 bases). V lost 3 bases and J lost 7, with 6 bases in between. The CDR3 has 11 amino acids. Germline V gene data show CDR1 as SGHNT and CDR2 as YENEEA. The CDR3 here is CASSFRAGYTF. The CDR3 coding sequence is TGTGCCAGCAGCTTCAGGGCTGGCTACACCTTC.

This chain links TRBV18 with TRBJ2-7; 9 bases match TRBD2. Germline trimming cut 5 bases from V and 0 bases from J; bases unmatched to any gene: 5. Germline assignment: CDR1 KGHSH and CDR2 LQKENI. The CDR3 consists of 15 residues. CDR3 in DNA: TGTGCCAGCTCATCGGGACTAGCAGACTCCTACGAGCAGTACTTC. Residues: CASSSGLADSYEQYF. Complete variable domain (other parts from reference TRBV18 and TRBJ2-7): NAGVMQNPRHLVRRRGQEARLRCSPMKGHSHVYWYRQLPEEGLKFMVYLQKENIIDESGMPKERFSAEFPKEGPSILRIQQVVRGDSAAYFCASSSGLADSYEQYFGPGTRLTVT.

The chain carries TRBV5-1 and TRBJ1-4, with D hard to call. The V and J ends lost 0 bases and 5 bases respectively, with 14 bases between them. Germline values: CDR1 SGHRS, CDR2 YFSETQ. The CDR3 is 16 residues long. The CDR3 DNA reads TGCGCCAGCAGCTTGGCCGGAGGCACTTTGAATGAAAAACTGTTTTTT. It specifies CASSLAGGTLNEKLFF.

This sequence joins TRBV10-2 and TRBJ1-1; D gene ambiguous. The CDR3 extends over 13 amino acids. Germline CDR1 reads WSHSY; CDR2 reads SAAADI. V lost 6 bases and J 0 bases, leaving 8 bases between the germline ends. This CDR3 is CASSPIVNTEAFF. CDR3 coding DNA: TGCGCCAGCAGCCCCATTGTGAACACTGAAGCTTTCTTT.

This clone came up once. The chain carries TRBV28 and TRBJ2-7; D possibly corresponds to TRBD2 (6 bases). V lost 6 bases to trimming and J lost 0 bases, with 9 bases between them. From germline, CDR1 is MDHEN and CDR2 SYDVKM. The CDR3 consists of 13 residues. The CDR3 coding sequence is TGTGCCAGCAGAGCGGACTACTCCTACGAGCAGTACTTC. This codes for CASRADYSYEQYF.

Comment on this clone: Distinct nucleotide sequences in the sample also encode this CDR3. The J gene is TRBJ2-1, the V gene TRBV5-6; D possibly corresponds to TRBD1 (6 bases). The CDR3 length is 13 residues. V lost 4 bases and J lost 5, with 10 bases in between. Germline assignment: CDR1 SGHDT and CDR2 YYEEEE. CDR3 in DNA: TGTGCCAGCAGCCTACAGGGAAACAATGAGCAGTTCTTC. It codes for CASSLQGNNEQFF.

This sequence joins TRBV5-4 and TRBJ2-2, with D possibly TRBD2 on 6 matching bases. Germline CDR1 reads SGHNT; CDR2 reads YYREEE (reference sequence). Trimming stripped 3 bases from V and 0 bases from J, with 12 bases between. This CDR3 has 16 residues. CDR3 sequence (DNA): TGTGCCAGCAGCTCCATCACGGGGGCGAACACCGGGGAGCTGTTTTTT. Translating gives CASSSITGANTGELFF.

The genes are TRBV2 and TRBJ2-7, with 8 bases identical to TRBD1. CDR1 and CDR2 (germline): SNHLY, FYNNEI. This CDR3 region has 15 residues. V shed 4 bases, J shed 3 bases, and the junction held 8 bases outside the gene matches. CDR3 protein: CASSVWTGTGYEQYF. CDR3 in DNA: TGTGCCAGCAGTGTCTGGACAGGGACGGGCTACGAGCAGTACTTC.

CDR3 region: CASSLPLAGVVEQYF. In DNA form, the CDR3 reads TGTGCCAGCAGCTTACCCCTAGCGGGAGTTGTAGAGCAGTACTTC. The V call is TRBV7-8, the J call TRBJ2-7; 10 bases agree with TRBD2. The germline CDR1 and CDR2 sequences are SGHVS and FQNEAQ. This CDR3 has 15 amino acids. J gave up 7 bases and V 2 bases, and 8 bases lay outside the gene matches.

The V and J genes are TRBV9 and TRBJ2-3; 8 bases are shared with TRBD2. CDR3 length: 19 amino acids. Germline V CDR1 and CDR2: SGDLS, YYNGEE. The V gene end was trimmed by 3 bases and the J gene end by 1 base; junction bases not matched to a gene: 16. The CDR3 loop is CASSASGGRRYIGTDTQYF. For the CDR3, the DNA is TGTGCCAGCAGCGCCTCGGGGGGGCGACGCTATATTGGCACAGATACGCAGTATTTT.

This sequence joins TRBV10-3 and TRBJ1-2; 9 nucleotides line up with TRBD1. This CDR3 has 14 amino acids. Germline trimming cut 7 bases from V and 2 bases from J; bases unmatched to any gene: 5. The germline gives CDR1 ENHRY, CDR2 SYGVKD. This CDR3 reads CAITGDRDNYGYTF. Here the CDR3 DNA reads TGTGCCATCACGGGGGACAGGGACAACTATGGCTACACCTTC.

This chain uses TRBV28 with TRBJ1-4, with 7 bases aligning to TRBD1. The germline gives CDR1 MDHEN, CDR2 SYDVKM. V lost 7 bases to trimming and J lost 5 bases; unmatched junction nucleotides: 7. This CDR3 has 14 residues. CDR3 loop: CASTPTGHNEKLFF. The CDR3 DNA is TGTGCCAGCACCCCGACAGGGCACAATGAAAAACTGTTTTTT.

V gene TRBV19 combines with J gene TRBJ2-2; TRBD1 matches 7 bases. CDR1 is LNHDA, CDR2 SQIVND, per germline (reference sequence). V shed 6 bases and J 5 bases; nucleotides not matched to a gene: 9. This CDR3 region has 15 residues. DNA of the CDR3: TGTGCCAGTAGCCCTTTGGAGACAGGGACCGGGGAGCTGTTTTTT. It specifies CASSPLETGTGELFF.

This clone was seen once. The rearrangement joins TRBV7-9 to TRBJ1-2, with a possible D match to TRBD1 (5 bases). This CDR3 has 13 amino acids. The germline CDR1 and CDR2 sequences are SEHNR and FQNEAQ (reference sequence). Trimming shortened V by 5 bases and J by 4 bases, and 11 bases separated the two germline ends. CDR3 amino acids: CASSKDNRYGYTF. The CDR3 region has the DNA TGTGCCAGCAGCAAGGACAACCGCTATGGCTACACCTTC.

This clone appeared a single time. The chain employs TRBV6-2 or TRBV6-3 and TRBJ2-4, with D perhaps matching TRBD1 (6 bases). This CDR3 has 14 amino acids. The ends were cut back, 5 bases at V and 7 bases at J, with 15 bases in the middle. Germline V gene sequence: CDR1 MNHEY, CDR2 SVGEGT. CDR3 nucleotides: TGTGCCAGCAGTACTACAGGGAGTAGTAACATTCAGTACTTC. Its protein product is CASSTTGSSNIQYF.

The V and J genes are TRBV28 and TRBJ1-4; 9 positions agree with TRBD1. The J segment lost 3 bases and the V segment lost 5 bases, leaving 10 bases of the junction unmatched. This CDR3 comprises 17 residues. CDR1 is MDHEN and CDR2 is SYDVKM in the germline V gene. CDR3 region: CASSPTGGAGANEKLFF. The CDR3 bases are TGTGCCAGCAGTCCCACAGGGGGCGCGGGGGCTAATGAAAAACTGTTTTTT.

V usage is TRBV3-1 (or the pseudogene TRBV3-2) and J usage is TRBJ1-1; D might be TRBD1 (5 bases). Trimming cost V 4 bases and J 1 base, with 10 bases left between them. CDR1 is LGHDT and CDR2 is YNNKEL in the germline V gene (reference sequence). CDR3 length equals 14 residues. In DNA form, the CDR3 reads TGTGCCAGCAGCCTCACGACAGCGAACACTGAAGCTTTCTTT. Amino acid sequence: CASSLTTANTEAFF.

The rearrangement links TRBV3-1 (or the pseudogene TRBV3-2) to TRBJ2-5; TRBD2 might be the D (9 bases). This CDR3 has 21 amino acids. Germline V gene data show CDR1 as LGHDT and CDR2 as YNNKEL (reference sequence). V lost 0 bases, J lost 2 bases, and 28 bases lay in between. Here the CDR3 reads CASSQDGIRTGTSHGQETQYF. The DNA of the CDR3 is TGTGCCAGCAGCCAAGATGGGATACGGACAGGGACTAGCCACGGTCAAGAGACCCAGTACTTC.

The chain uses TRBV6-5 and TRBJ2-1; 7 bases agree with TRBD1. CDR1 MNHEY and CDR2 SVGAGI come from the germline V gene. V shed 9 bases, J shed 7 bases, and the junction held 12 bases outside the gene matches. CDR3 length equals 14 residues. The DNA for the CDR3 is TGTGCCAGTACAGGGGCTTTAGAACAGAATGAGCAGTTCTTC. It yields the protein CASTGALEQNEQFF.

For the CDR3, the DNA is TGTGCCAGCAGCGGGAACAAGGGGTATGGAGTGGCAGATACGCAGTATTTT. It specifies CASSGNKGYGVADTQYF. V is TRBV5-4 and J is TRBJ2-3, with a possible D match to TRBD1 (5 bases). V shed 4 bases and J shed 4 bases, with 22 bases lying between them. Looked up from germline, CDR1 is SGHNT and CDR2 is YYREEE (reference sequence). This CDR3 region has 17 residues.

The count of this clone is one. The chain carries TRBV2 and TRBJ1-1; 9 nucleotides align to TRBD1. V shed 5 bases and J 6 bases; nucleotides not matched to a gene: 4. The CDR3 spans 13 residues. In germline, CDR1 is SNHLY, CDR2 FYNNEI. CDR3 DNA: TGTGCCAGCAGTACAGGGGGCGAAGCTGAAGCTTTCTTT. The encoded protein is CASSTGGEAEAFF.

This chain connects TRBV5-1 to TRBJ2-3, with D maybe TRBD1 (5 bases). The germline CDR1 and CDR2 sequences are SGHRS and YFSETQ. This CDR3 comprises 16 residues. The V end lost 2 bases, the J end lost 0 bases, and 13 bases lay between the germline ends. The CDR3 sequence: CASSFLGPVSTDTQYF. The CDR3, as DNA: TGCGCCAGCAGCTTCCTGGGGCCGGTGAGCACAGATACGCAGTATTTT.